Given below is one T cell receptor (beta chain) in context. Only in-frame clones appear in the TCRdb table, and some are missing; sequencing was by immunoSEQ multiplex PCR. The sample carries around 100,000 clones, 94% recorded once. This sample was included in a study of siplizumab effects on memory and regulatory T cells. This CDR3 comprises 15 residues. Germline CDR1 reads LNHDA; CDR2 reads SQIVND (reference sequence). The J segment lost 1 base and the V segment lost 6 bases, leaving 7 bases of the junction unmatched. Sequenced material: non-Treg CD4+ T cells sorted from blood. This clonotype was obtained from a human donor in good health. V and J are TRBV19 and TRBJ1-1, with 8 positions matching TRBD1. Written as DNA, the CDR3 is TGTGCCAGTAGCAACAGGGGGAGGTCGAACACTGAAGCTTTCTTT. Translating gives CASSNRGRSNTEAFF.